This T cell receptor (beta chain) comes out of a study of control samples from healthy donors and cancer patients. Profiled with immunoSEQ multiplex PCR; TCRdb holds only in-frame clones, not every one. The sample has about 55,000 clones, roughly 96% seen once. V was trimmed by 5 bases and J by 6 bases, leaving 10 bases between them. The V gene's germline CDR1 is LNHDA and CDR2 SQIVND (reference sequence). CDR3 length: 12 residues. The sequenced sample consisted of blood. This clonotype originated in a man between 25 and 39 years old in good health. The chain has TRBV19 and TRBJ1-2; D is unclear. CDR3 amino acids: CASSFRLDGYTF. CDR3 coding DNA: TGTGCCAGTAGTTTCCGACTGGATGGCTACACCTTC.